This T cell receptor (beta chain) was obtained from a study of blood T cells in healthy people across ages. Findings of the study overall: Both higher diversity and more naive CD4+ cells marked long-lived donors when set against aged donors.

Losses at the gene ends were 3 bases for V and 6 bases for J; bases not matched to a gene: 9. This CDR3 has 15 residues. The germline V gene encodes CDR1 SEHNR and CDR2 FQNEAQ (reference sequence). As for this clonotype: Its antigen remains unknown.

The second PCR ran roughly 6 to 12 cycles with a sample-barcoded 5' primer and J-beta primers. TCRdb passed the 5' RACE reads through MiXCR, listing each CDR3 protein once. The data hold fewer than 1,000,000 distinct CDR3 sequences, with roughly 44% observed a single time. Each donor was a healthy Caucasian individual from Russia, aged roughly 6 to 90. Per sample, no less than 5 micrograms of total RNA were extracted. The sequenced sample consisted of blood. This TCR was recovered from a man aged 60 to 69 in good health. This chain joins TRBV7-9 and TRBJ2-3; 7 bases match TRBD1. The CDR3 bases are TGTGCCAGCAGCTTCCGCCGACAGGGTATCGATACGCAGTATTTT. Translated, it gives CASSFRRQGIDTQYF.